This T cell receptor beta chain is from a study of T cells in women clearing cervical HPV infection. Study-level information: Case blood was drawn when the lesion was first found; control blood after infection became undetectable.

Each participant carried one incident cervical HPV16 infection only. MY09/MY11 PCR detected cervical HPV DNA; dot-blot assigned genotypes. The protocol was immunoSEQ multiplex PCR, while the TCRdb copy is restricted to in-frame clones and leaves out a portion. Recorded for this sample: 45,000 to 50,000 clones. The V gene lost 2 bases and the J gene lost 4 bases, with 9 bases spanning the gap. CDR1 WNHNN and CDR2 SYGVQD come from the germline V gene (reference sequence). The CDR3 consists of 14 residues. Turning to this clone: As yet, its antigen is unknown. The sequenced fragment ends 3 residues before the CDR3 boundary, so the rest is inferred from the germline J gene.

Overall study results and limits: Richness plus V gene abundances separated cases from controls with AUC about 0.8.

V usage is TRBV10-1 and J usage is TRBJ2-1, with D perhaps matching TRBD1 (6 bases). Sequencing was done on a sample of blood buffy coat. This TCR came from a woman aged 18-70 years with a cervical HPV16 infection that either progressed to CIN3+ or cleared (not recorded which). The CDR3 DNA, read in part, is TGCGCCAGCAGTGAGAACACAGGGTACAATGAG. This gives the protein CASSENTGYNE. The full CDR3 is CASSENTGYNEQFF.